This TCR beta chain emerged from a study of early T cells in non-severe SARS-CoV-2 infection. TCRdb ran MiXCR on the 5' RACE reads and lists one entry per CDR3 protein. The sample yields over 35,000 distinct CDR3 sequences, approximately 6.3% seen once. Per germline, CDR1 DFQATT and CDR2 SNEGSKA (reference sequence). The CDR3 spans 15 residues. Unmatched junction bases numbered 3, after V lost 5 bases and J lost 1 base. This chain joins TRBV20-1 and TRBJ2-2, with 11 bases that match TRBD2. Material: whole blood, obtained at baseline. The source of this sequence is an adult who was a healthcare worker with PCR-confirmed SARS-CoV-2 infection or an uninfected control (not recorded which). The CDR3 loop is CSALAGGQNTGELFF. CDR3 DNA sequence: TGCAGTGCTCTAGCGGGGGGCCAGAACACCGGGGAGCTGTTTTTT.